This paragraph reports one T cell receptor beta chain. Its antigen is as yet unknown. The germline gives CDR1 SGHRS, CDR2 YFSETQ. V was pared by 0 bases and J by 7 bases, with 11 bases between. The CDR3 is 15 amino acids. This entry is derived from a study of blood T cells in healthy people across ages. It was with a sample-barcoded 5' primer and a J-beta primer mix that a second PCR of roughly 6 to 12 cycles was run. TCRdb redid the calling of the 5' RACE reads with MiXCR, one entry per CDR3 protein. The sample shows some 710,000 distinct CDR3 sequences, over 20% of them seen only once. Findings of the study overall: CMV status of donors was not determined, possibly confounding expanded clonotype changes.

The specimen sequenced was blood. This sequence joins TRBV5-1 and TRBJ1-6; D remains unclear. This receptor was obtained from a man between 65 and 85 years old in good health. In DNA, the CDR3 is TGCGCCAGCAGCTTGGGTGGGTTCGCCAATTCACCCCTCCACTTT. This sequence encodes CASSLGGFANSPLHF.